This entry concerns a single TCR beta chain. Its antigen remains unknown. The record originates from a study of CXCR3-negative and CXCR3-positive naive CD8 T cells. UMI-tagged TRB cDNA libraries were built via 5' RACE. TCRdb reprocessed the 5' RACE reads and keeps a single row for each CDR3 protein, giving no DNA. This listing includes about 40,000 distinct CDR3 sequences. Whole-study results and caveats: Surface CD5 matched across naive subsets, and TRB CDR3 properties served to infer TCR strength.

Germline lookup yields CDR1 SQVTM and CDR2 ANQGSEA. The CDR3 is 13 residues long. Sequencing input: memory CD8+ T cells from blood. The clonotype comes from a human donor in good health. Some clones in this sample may be carry-over from other donors' samples. The rearrangement links TRBV29-1 to TRBJ1-2; TCRdb gives TRBD1 as the D gene, but with no DNA this cannot be confirmed. This CDR3 reads CSVDPEGAGGYTF.